The rows below give T cell receptor beta chains drawn from one sample of a study of blood T cell repertoires in COVID-19. The method was immunoSEQ multiplex PCR; TCRdb's version includes in-frame clones alone and lacks a portion of them. The sample records about 380,000 clones, 85% to 90% being singletons. Sequencing was performed on PBMCs or T cells enriched from blood (not recorded which). These receptors were taken from a woman younger than 35 who had recovered from COVID-19. CDR3s include the opening cysteine and the closing phenylalanine or tryptophan. The D gene is left open where the match is weak. Clone size, where shown, is once, few, many, or a class for clones that have expanded.

once	TRBJ2-3	TRBV5-8	TRBD2	TGTGCCAGCAGCTTGGTGCGAGCGGGGGGAGGCACAGATACGCAGTATTTT	CASSLVRAGGGTDTQYF
-	TRBJ2-2	TRBV6-5	TRBD2	TGTGCCAGCACATGGGCAGCGGGGGATAGGGAGCTGTTTTTT	CASTWAAGDRELFF
-	TRBJ1-2	TRBV3-1/TRBV3-2	-	TGTGCCAGCAGCCGGGTGGGGGCCGAAAACTACACCTTC	CASSRVGAENYTF
-	TRBJ2-2	TRBV9	TRBD2	TGTGCCAGCAGCGTAGCCGGGAGGGCTGGAACCGGGGAGCTGTTTTTT	CASSVAGRAGTGELFF
-	TRBJ2-2	TRBV30	TRBD2	TGTGCCTGGAGCCGGGGGGTCCACACCGGGGAGCTGTTTTTT	CAWSRGVHTGELFF
once	TRBJ2-1	TRBV30	-	TGTGCCTGGAGTCCCCCAGTGAATTACAATGAGCAGTTCTTC	CAWSPPVNYNEQFF
-	TRBJ2-1	TRBV7-2	-	TGTGCCAGCAGCTTTCTGACGGATACTAACAATGAGCAGTTCTTC	CASSFLTDTNNEQFF
-	TRBJ1-2	TRBV19	TRBD1	TGTGCCAGTAGTTCAGGGACAGGTTCTAACTATGGCTACACCTTC	CASSSGTGSNYGYTF
-	TRBJ1-2	TRBV24-1	-	TGTGCCACCAGTGATTCAGGGGATTATGGCTACACCTTC	CATSDSGDYGYTF
-	TRBJ2-7	TRBV7-9	-	TGTGCCAGCAGCTTAGTGGCGGGGGCATTATCCTACGAGCAGTACTTC	CASSLVAGALSYEQYF
once	TRBJ1-5	TRBV7-8	-	TGTGCCAGCAGCTTAAGAGGGTTTGGGGGCTTTAGCAATCAGCCCCAGCATTTT	CASSLRGFGGFSNQPQHF
once	TRBJ1-1	TRBV6-5	-	TGTGCCAGCAGCGAGGGGGGGTGGACTGAAGCTTTCTTT	CASSEGGWTEAFF
-	TRBJ2-7	TRBV29-1	TRBD2	TGCAGCGTTGTGGCGGGGGGGCCTCTCTCTGAGCAGTACTTC	CSVVAGGPLSEQYF
few	TRBJ2-6	TRBV20-1	-	TGCAGTGCTAGTCTTGACAGCGAGTCGAACTCTGGGGCCAACGTCCTGACTTTC	CSASLDSESNSGANVLTF
once	TRBJ2-7	TRBV2	TRBD1	TGTGCCAGCAGTGAAGGGACAGGGGGGACCTACGAGCAGTACTTC	CASSEGTGGTYEQYF
-	TRBJ2-7	TRBV7-2	-	TGTGCCAGCAGCTTAGAGGTGGGGCCCTACGAGCAGTACTTC	CASSLEVGPYEQYF
-	TRBJ1-1	TRBV30	TRBD1	TGTGCCTGGAGTGTAAGAAGGGGACAGGGGGGTGAAGCTTTCTTT	CAWSVRRGQGGEAFF
-	TRBJ1-1	TRBV12-3/TRBV12-4	TRBD1	TGTGCCAGCAGCGACAGGGGTCGAGCTTTCTTT	CASSDRGRAFF
-	TRBJ1-2	TRBV4-2	TRBD1	TGTGCCAGCAGCGACCGTGGATTGCTCAGGAGGCAGGGGGCATACTATGGCTACACCTTC	CASSDRGLLRRQGAYYGYTF
once	TRBJ1-5	TRBV2	-	TGTGCCAGCAAAGGGGGAAATCAGCCCCAGCATTTT	CASKGGNQPQHF
-	TRBJ1-2	TRBV19	-	TGTGCCAGTAGCCCCGAATGGGAGTTCTACCCTTACTATGGCTACACCTTC	CASSPEWEFYPYYGYTF
-	TRBJ2-3	TRBV4-1	TRBD2	TGCGCCAGCAGCCGGAGGACTAGCCCCCCAGATACGCAGTATTTT	CASSRRTSPPDTQYF
-	TRBJ2-6	TRBV3-1/TRBV3-2	TRBD1	TGTGCCAGCAGCCCTAGATTCACAGGGGGGACTGGGGCCAACGTCCTGACTTTC	CASSPRFTGGTGANVLTF
-	TRBJ2-1	TRBV30	TRBD2	TGTGCCTGGAGGCCAGTCCTAGGACTAGGCGATGAGCAGTTCTTC	CAWRPVLGLGDEQFF
-	TRBJ2-3	TRBV12-3/TRBV12-4	-	TGTGCCAGCAGTTTAAGGGGGTGGGATACGCAGTATTTT	CASSLRGWDTQYF
-	TRBJ1-3	TRBV9	-	TGTGCCAGCAGCGTAGGAGGGGGAGATGGAAACACCATATATTTT	CASSVGGGDGNTIYF
-	TRBJ1-1	TRBV28	-	TGTGCCAGCAGTTTTTCAGGGGCGACTGAAGCTTTCTTT	CASSFSGATEAFF
-	TRBJ1-6	TRBV4-3	TRBD1	TGCGCCAGCAGCCAAGGGGGGACAGGGTGGTCCTATAATTCACCCCTCCACTTT	CASSQGGTGWSYNSPLHF
-	TRBJ2-1	TRBV6-2/TRBV6-3	TRBD2	TGTGCCAGCAGTGCCCTTACCGGGGGGGCAGTACCGCAGTTCTTC	CASSALTGGAVPQFF
-	TRBJ2-5	TRBV5-4	TRBD2	TGTGCCAGCAGCTCCAGACTAGCGGGGATGTCGGAGACCCAGTACTTC	CASSSRLAGMSETQYF
-	TRBJ2-5	TRBV13	-	TGTGCCAGCAGCTTAGAGTCTGCGGGGCAAACCCAGTACTTC	CASSLESAGQTQYF
-	TRBJ1-5	TRBV23-1	-	TGCGCCAGCAGGGGCCACAGTGATCAGCCCCAGCATTTT	CASRGHSDQPQHF
-	TRBJ1-1	TRBV7-9	-	TGTGCCAGCAGCCGATTTACAGGGTTAACCTTTCCGGACACTGAAGCTTTCTTT	CASSRFTGLTFPDTEAFF
-	TRBJ1-4	TRBV5-4	TRBD1	TGTGCCAGCAGCTTGAGGCAGGGGGATGAAAAACTGTTTTTT	CASSLRQGDEKLFF
-	TRBJ1-1	TRBV7-3	TRBD1	TGTGCCAGCAGCGTACAGGGGACCACTGAAGCTTTCTTT	CASSVQGTTEAFF
few	TRBJ2-7	TRBV7-2	-	TGTGCCAGCAGCTTAACTGCCTACGAGCAGTACTTC	CASSLTAYEQYF
-	TRBJ2-1	TRBV7-2	TRBD1	TGTGCCAGCAGTTTACAAACCGGGACAGGGGGGTACAATGAGCAGTTCTTC	CASSLQTGTGGYNEQFF
-	TRBJ2-7	TRBV30	TRBD2	TGTGCCATCCGCGGGGGATCGAACTACGAGCAGTACTTC	CAIRGGSNYEQYF
-	TRBJ1-4	TRBV2	TRBD1	TGTGCCAGCAGAAGCCCGGGACAGGGTAATGAAAAACTGTTTTTT	CASRSPGQGNEKLFF
-	TRBJ2-2	TRBV11-2	TRBD1	TGTGCCAGCAGCCCCGACAGGGGGCGTGTCTCCACCGGGGAGCTGTTTTTT	CASSPDRGRVSTGELFF
-	TRBJ1-5	TRBV3-1/TRBV3-2	TRBD1	TGTGCCAGCAGCCAGGGGACAGGGGTCGGCCAGCCCCAGCATTTT	CASSQGTGVGQPQHF
once	TRBJ2-7	TRBV11-2	-	TGTGCCAGCAGCTCCCTCGAAGCCAGGGCTTTCGAGCAGTACTTC	CASSSLEARAFEQYF
-	TRBJ1-3	TRBV27	-	TGTGCCAGCAGTACGACAAGCTCTGGAAACACCATATATTTT	CASSTTSSGNTIYF
-	TRBJ1-6	TRBV5-1	-	TGCGCCAGCAGCGACGGGACATACTATAATTCACCCCTCCACTTT	CASSDGTYYNSPLHF
few	TRBJ2-2	TRBV18	TRBD1	TGTGCCAGCTCTGGCGCCGGGACAGGAGTCACCGGGGAGCTGTTTTTT	CASSGAGTGVTGELFF
-	TRBJ1-1	TRBV2	-	TGTGCCAGCAGTGAAGCGTGGACACGTTCCACTGAAGCTTTCTTT	CASSEAWTRSTEAFF
-	TRBJ1-4	TRBV9	TRBD1	TGTGCCAGCAGCACCCAGGGGGCGCGTAATGAAAAACTGTTTTTT	CASSTQGARNEKLFF
-	TRBJ1-1	TRBV29-1	-	TGCAGCGTTGATCGGTCGTCCACTGAAGCTTTCTTT	CSVDRSSTEAFF
once	TRBJ1-2	TRBV19	TRBD1	TGTGCCAGTAGTTCCCCGCTGGGGACAGGGACCTATGGCTACACCTTC	CASSSPLGTGTYGYTF
-	TRBJ2-7	TRBV19	-	TGTGCCAGTAGTATGATCGGCCAGGGGATCTCCTACGAGCAGTACTTC	CASSMIGQGISYEQYF
-	TRBJ1-4	TRBV29-1	TRBD1	TGCAGCGTCGCTGGACAGGCAACTAATGAAAAACTGTTTTTT	CSVAGQATNEKLFF
-	TRBJ2-3	TRBV7-3	-	TGTGCCAGCAGCTTAAAGGCGACAAACACAGATACGCAGTATTTT	CASSLKATNTDTQYF
-	TRBJ2-7	TRBV27	TRBD1	TGTGCCAGCAGTTTCAGGGGGCGTTACTGGGAGCAGTACTTC	CASSFRGRYWEQYF